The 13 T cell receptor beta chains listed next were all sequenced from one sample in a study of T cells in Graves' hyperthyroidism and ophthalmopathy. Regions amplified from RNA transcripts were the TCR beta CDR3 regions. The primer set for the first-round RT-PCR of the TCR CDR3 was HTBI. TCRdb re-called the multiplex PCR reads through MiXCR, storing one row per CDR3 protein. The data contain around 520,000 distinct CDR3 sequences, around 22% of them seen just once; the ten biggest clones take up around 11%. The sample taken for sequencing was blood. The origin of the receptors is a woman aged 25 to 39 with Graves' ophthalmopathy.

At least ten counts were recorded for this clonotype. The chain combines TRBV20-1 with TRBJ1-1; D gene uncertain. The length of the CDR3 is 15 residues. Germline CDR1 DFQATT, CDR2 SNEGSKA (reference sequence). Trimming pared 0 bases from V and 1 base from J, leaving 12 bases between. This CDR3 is CSARDGGRGNTEAFF. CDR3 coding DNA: TGCAGTGCTAGAGATGGAGGGCGGGGGAACACTGAAGCTTTCTTT.

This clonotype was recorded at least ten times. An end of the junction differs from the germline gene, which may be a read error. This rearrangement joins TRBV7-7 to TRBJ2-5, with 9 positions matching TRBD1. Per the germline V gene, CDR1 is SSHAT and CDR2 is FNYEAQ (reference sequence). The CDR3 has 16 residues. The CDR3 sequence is CASSLIGQGRQETQYF. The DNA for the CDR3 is TGTGCTAGCAGCTTAATTGGACAGGGGCGTCAAGAGACCCAGTACTTC.

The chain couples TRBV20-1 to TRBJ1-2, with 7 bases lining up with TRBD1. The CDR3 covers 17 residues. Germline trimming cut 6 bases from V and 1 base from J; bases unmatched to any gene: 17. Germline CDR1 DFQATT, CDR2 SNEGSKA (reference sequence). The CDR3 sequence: CSAYQTGMALNNYGYTF. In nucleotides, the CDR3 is TGCAGTGCATACCAGACAGGGATGGCGCTGAATAACTATGGCTACACCTTC.

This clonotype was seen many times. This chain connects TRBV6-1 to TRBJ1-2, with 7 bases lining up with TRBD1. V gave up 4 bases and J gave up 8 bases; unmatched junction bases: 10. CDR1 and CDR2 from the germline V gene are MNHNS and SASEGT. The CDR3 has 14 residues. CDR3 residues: CASSGTSTGKGYTF. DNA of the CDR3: TGTGCCAGCAGTGGTACCTCGACAGGGAAAGGCTACACCTTC.

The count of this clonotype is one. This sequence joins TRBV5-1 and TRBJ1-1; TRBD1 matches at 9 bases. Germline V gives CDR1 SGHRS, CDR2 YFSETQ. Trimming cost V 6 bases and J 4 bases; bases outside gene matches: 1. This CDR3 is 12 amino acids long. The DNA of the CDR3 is TGCGCCAGCACGGGACAGGGCACTGAAGCTTTCTTT. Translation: CASTGQGTEAFF.

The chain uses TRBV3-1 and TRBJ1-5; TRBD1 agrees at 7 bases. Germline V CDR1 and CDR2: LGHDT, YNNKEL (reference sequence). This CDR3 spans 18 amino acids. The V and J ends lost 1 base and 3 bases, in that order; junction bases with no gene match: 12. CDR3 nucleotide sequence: TGTGCCAGCAGCCAAGGTTCCGGGACAGCAGCCCTCAATCAGCCCCAGCATTTT. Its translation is CASSQGSGTAALNQPQHF.

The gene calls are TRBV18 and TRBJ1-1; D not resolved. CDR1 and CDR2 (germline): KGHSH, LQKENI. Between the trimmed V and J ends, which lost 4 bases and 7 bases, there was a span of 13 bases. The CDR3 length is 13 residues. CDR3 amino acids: CASSRREGFEAFF. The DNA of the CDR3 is TGTGCCAGCTCACGTCGGGAAGGTTTTGAAGCTTTCTTT.

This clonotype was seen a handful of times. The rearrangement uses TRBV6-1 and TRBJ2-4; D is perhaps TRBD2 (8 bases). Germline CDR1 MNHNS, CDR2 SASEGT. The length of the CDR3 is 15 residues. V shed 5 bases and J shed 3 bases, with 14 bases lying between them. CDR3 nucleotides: TGTGCCAGCAGTCGGGACAGCGGGAGCAAAAACATTCAGTACTTC. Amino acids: CASSRDSGSKNIQYF.

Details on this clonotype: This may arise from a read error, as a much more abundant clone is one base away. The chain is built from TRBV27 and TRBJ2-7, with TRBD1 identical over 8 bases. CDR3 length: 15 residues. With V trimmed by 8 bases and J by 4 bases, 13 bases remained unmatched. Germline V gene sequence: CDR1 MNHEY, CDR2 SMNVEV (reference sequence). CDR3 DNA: TGTGCCAGCGGTTCAACGACAGGGGTCGGTTACGAGCAGTACTTC. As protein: CASGSTTGVGYEQYF.

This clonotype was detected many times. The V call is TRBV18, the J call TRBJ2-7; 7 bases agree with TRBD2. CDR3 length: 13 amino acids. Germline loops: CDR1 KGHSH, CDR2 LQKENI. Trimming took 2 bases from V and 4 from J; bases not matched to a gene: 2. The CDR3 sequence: CASSPAGDYEQYF. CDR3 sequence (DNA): TGTGCCAGCTCACCAGCGGGGGATTACGAGCAGTACTTC. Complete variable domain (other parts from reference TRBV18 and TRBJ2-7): NAGVMQNPRHLVRRRGQEARLRCSPMKGHSHVYWYRQLPEEGLKFMVYLQKENIIDESGMPKERFSAEFPKEGPSILRIQQVVRGDSAAYFCASSPAGDYEQYFGPGTRLTVT.

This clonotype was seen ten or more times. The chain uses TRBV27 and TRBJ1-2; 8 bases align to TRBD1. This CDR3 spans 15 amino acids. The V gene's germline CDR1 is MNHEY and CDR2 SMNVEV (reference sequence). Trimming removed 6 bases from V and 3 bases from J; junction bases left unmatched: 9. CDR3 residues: CASSENRQGYYGYTF. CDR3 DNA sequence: TGTGCCAGCAGCGAAAACCGACAGGGGTACTATGGCTACACCTTC.

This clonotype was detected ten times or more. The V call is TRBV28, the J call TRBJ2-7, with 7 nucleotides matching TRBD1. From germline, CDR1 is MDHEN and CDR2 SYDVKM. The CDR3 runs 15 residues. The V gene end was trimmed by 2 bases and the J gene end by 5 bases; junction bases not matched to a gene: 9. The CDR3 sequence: CASSLAGGELDEQYF. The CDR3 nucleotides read TGTGCCAGCAGTTTAGCAGGGGGAGAACTAGACGAGCAGTACTTC.

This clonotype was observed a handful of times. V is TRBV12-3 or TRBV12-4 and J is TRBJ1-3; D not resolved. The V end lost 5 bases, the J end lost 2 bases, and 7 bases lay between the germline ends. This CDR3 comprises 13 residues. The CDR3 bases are TGTGCCAGCAGTGAGGGAACTGGAAACACCATATATTTT. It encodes CASSEGTGNTIYF.